The sequence of this T cell receptor (beta chain) was determined in a study of blood T cell repertoires in COVID-19. Study-level information: Samples of COVID-19 (acute and convalescent) were obtained from the United States, Italy and Spain.

Trimming shortened V by 3 bases and J by 1 base, and 5 bases separated the two germline ends. The germline V gene has CDR1 KGHDR and CDR2 SFDVKD. The CDR3 runs to 13 residues. The Seattle site enrolled patients during active infection and followed them longitudinally. Source study methods: Amplification of reference gene primers was used by the study to estimate nucleated cell counts. This table comes from immunoSEQ multiplex PCR, and its TCRdb copy is limited to in-frame clones, with some not included. The D gene and trimming were derived from the DNA, and the V and J assignments and clone size from that table. The sample contains 250,000 to 300,000 clones, 90% to 95% of which appear only once.

What was sequenced was peripheral blood. The chain is built from TRBV24-1 and TRBJ1-1; no definite D call. This TCR derives from a woman aged 30 to 39 with COVID-19, enrolled during active disease. The CDR3 loop is CATSDNKNTEAFF. The DNA of the CDR3 is TGTGCCACCAGTGATAATAAGAACACTGAAGCTTTCTTT.